The entry below gives a single T cell receptor (beta chain) sequence along with its context. The data were obtained in a study of T cell changes during pregnancy in multiple sclerosis. This table comes from immunoSEQ multiplex PCR, and its TCRdb copy is limited to in-frame clones, with some not included. The repertoire consists of about 39,000 clones, with approximately 90% occurring once and the leading ten covering 0.3% to 0.4%. Germline CDR1 SEHNR, CDR2 FQNEAQ (reference sequence). The CDR3 spans 15 residues. Trimming cost V 7 bases and J 0 bases, with 13 bases left between them. The sequences come from CD4+ T cells from peripheral blood mononuclear cells, collected in the third trimester of pregnancy. The chain employs TRBV7-9 and TRBJ1-3; D is perhaps TRBD1 (6 bases). The receptor's source is a female donor in good health, enrolled as a control in a pregnancy study. CDR3 amino acids: CASTPTGISGNTIYF. For the CDR3, the DNA is TGTGCCAGCACCCCGACAGGAATCTCTGGAAACACCATATATTTT.